This note documents a single T cell receptor (beta chain) sequence. The antigen is unknown. One base away lies a much larger clone, so this may be a sequencing read error. This CDR3 region has 14 residues. Germline CDR1 and CDR2: DFQATT and SNEGSKA (reference sequence). This specimen belongs to a study of T cells in Graves' hyperthyroidism and ophthalmopathy. Study-level points and caveats: The model foresaw ophthalmopathy a median roughly 6.5 months prior to onset.

From RNA transcripts, TCR beta CDR3 regions were amplified. TCR CDR3 underwent first-round RT-PCR with the HTBI primer set. TCRdb reprocessed the multiplex PCR reads via MiXCR and lists one record per CDR3 protein. The sample contains hundreds of thousands of distinct CDR3 sequences, around 39% of which appear only once. This TCR was sampled from a man in his late teens or twenties with Graves' hyperthyroidism. The V call is TRBV20-1, the J call TRBJ2-5, with D perhaps being TRBD1 or TRBD2 (5 bases each). Sequencing was done on a sample of blood. As DNA, the CDR3 is TGCGGTGCCTCTTACCAAGGGGACGTGGAGACCCAGTACTTC. This codes for CGASYQGDVETQYF.